The 4 T cell receptor beta chains reported below all come from one sample, sequenced in a study of blood T cell repertoires in COVID-19. Here immunoSEQ multiplex PCR was the method, and the copy in TCRdb shows in-frame clones only, minus some. Of approximately 230,000 clones listed, 70% to 85% are singletons. Material for sequencing was peripheral blood. The receptors shown here come from a woman between 40 and 55 years old with active or convalescent COVID-19.

The chain uses TRBV5-4 and TRBJ1-1, with D possibly matching TRBD1 (6 bases). Trimming pared 4 bases from V and 2 bases from J, leaving 15 bases between. Per the germline V gene, CDR1 is SGHNT and CDR2 is YYREEE (reference sequence). The CDR3 loop spans 15 amino acids. The CDR3 region has the DNA TGTGCCAGCAGCCCTGGACAGCTACAAAACACTGAAGCTTTCTTT. It encodes CASSPGQLQNTEAFF.

The V gene is TRBV4-1, the J gene TRBJ2-6; TRBD2 agrees at 10 bases. Germline V gene data show CDR1 as MGHRA and CDR2 as YSYEKL. V was pared by 3 bases and J by 1 base, with 3 bases of the junction left unmatched. The CDR3 is 17 residues long. Written as DNA, the CDR3 is TGCGCCAGCAGCCAGGTAGCGGGGGGATCTGGGGCCAACGTCCTGACTTTC. Translating it yields CASSQVAGGSGANVLTF.

The chain uses TRBV6-5 and TRBJ1-1; 7 positions agree with TRBD1. V lost 4 bases and J lost 5; bases outside the gene matches: 10. The CDR3 contains 15 residues. Germline CDR1 is MNHEY and CDR2 is SVGAGI. The CDR3 DNA reads TGTGCCAGCAGTTCGGAGACAGGGATAAGAACTGAAGCTTTCTTT. Protein product: CASSSETGIRTEAFF.

This clone was detected only a few times. The chain combines TRBV6-2 or TRBV6-3 with TRBJ1-1; possibly TRBD1 for D (6 bases). This CDR3 comprises 18 residues. V was clipped by 6 bases and J by 0 bases, with 23 bases between them. The V gene's germline CDR1 is MNHEY and CDR2 SVGEGT. This chain's CDR3 is CASSRRKGQGLMNTEAFF. The DNA for the CDR3 is TGTGCCAGCAGCCGCCGGAAGGGCCAGGGGCTTATGAACACTGAAGCTTTCTTT.